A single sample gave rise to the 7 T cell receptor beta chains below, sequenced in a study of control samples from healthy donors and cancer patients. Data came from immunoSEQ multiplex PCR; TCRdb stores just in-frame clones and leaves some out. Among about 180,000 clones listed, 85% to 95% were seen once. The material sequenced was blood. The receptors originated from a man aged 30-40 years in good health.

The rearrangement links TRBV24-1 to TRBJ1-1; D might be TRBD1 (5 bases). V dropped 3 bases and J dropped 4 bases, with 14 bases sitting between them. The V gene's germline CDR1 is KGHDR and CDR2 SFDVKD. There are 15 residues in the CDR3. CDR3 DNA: TGTGCCACCAGTGATCTTAGACAGCGAGCCACTGAAGCTTTCTTT. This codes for CATSDLRQRATEAFF.

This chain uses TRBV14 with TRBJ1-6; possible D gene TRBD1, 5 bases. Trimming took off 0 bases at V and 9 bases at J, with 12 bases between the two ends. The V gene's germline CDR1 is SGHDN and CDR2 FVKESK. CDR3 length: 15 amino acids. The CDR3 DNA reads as TGTGCCAGCAGCCAAGAAGCGGGGGGGGGTTCACCCCTCCACTTT. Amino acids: CASSQEAGGGSPLHF.

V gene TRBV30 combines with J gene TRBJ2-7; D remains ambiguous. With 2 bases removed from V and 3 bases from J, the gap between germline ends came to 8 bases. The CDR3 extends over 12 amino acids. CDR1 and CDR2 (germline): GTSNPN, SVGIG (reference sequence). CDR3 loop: CAWSSRSYEQYF. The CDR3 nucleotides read TGTGCCTGGAGTTCCCGAAGCTACGAGCAGTACTTC.

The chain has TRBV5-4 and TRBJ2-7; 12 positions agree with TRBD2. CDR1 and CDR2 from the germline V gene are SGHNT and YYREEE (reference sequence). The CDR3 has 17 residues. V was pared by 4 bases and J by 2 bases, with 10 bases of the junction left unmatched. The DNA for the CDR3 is TGTGCCAGCAGCGCCGGACCCACTAGCGGGGGGACCTACGAGCAGTACTTC. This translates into CASSAGPTSGGTYEQYF.

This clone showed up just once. DNA for the CDR3: TGTGCCAGCAGCCAAGATCAAAGGGGAACCGGGGAGCTGTTTTTT. It is translated as CASSQDQRGTGELFF. This chain uses TRBV4-2 with TRBJ2-2; possibly TRBD1 for D (5 bases). With 0 bases removed from V and 5 bases from J, the gap between germline ends came to 10 bases. The CDR3 runs to 15 residues. The germline V gene encodes CDR1 LGHNA and CDR2 YNFKEQ.

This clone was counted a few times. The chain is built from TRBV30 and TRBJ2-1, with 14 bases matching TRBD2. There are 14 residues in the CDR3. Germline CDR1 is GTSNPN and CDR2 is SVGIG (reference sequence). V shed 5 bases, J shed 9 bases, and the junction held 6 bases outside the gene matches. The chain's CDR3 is CAWGTSGSTGEQFF. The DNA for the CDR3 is TGTGCCTGGGGGACTAGCGGGAGTACAGGTGAGCAGTTCTTC.

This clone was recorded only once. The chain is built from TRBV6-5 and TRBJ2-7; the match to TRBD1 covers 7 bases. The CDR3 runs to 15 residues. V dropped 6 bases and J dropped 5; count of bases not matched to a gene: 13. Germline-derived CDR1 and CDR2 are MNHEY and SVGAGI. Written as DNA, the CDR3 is TGTGCCAGCAGCCGTTACAGGGGTTATTTTAACGAGCAGTACTTC. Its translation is CASSRYRGYFNEQYF.